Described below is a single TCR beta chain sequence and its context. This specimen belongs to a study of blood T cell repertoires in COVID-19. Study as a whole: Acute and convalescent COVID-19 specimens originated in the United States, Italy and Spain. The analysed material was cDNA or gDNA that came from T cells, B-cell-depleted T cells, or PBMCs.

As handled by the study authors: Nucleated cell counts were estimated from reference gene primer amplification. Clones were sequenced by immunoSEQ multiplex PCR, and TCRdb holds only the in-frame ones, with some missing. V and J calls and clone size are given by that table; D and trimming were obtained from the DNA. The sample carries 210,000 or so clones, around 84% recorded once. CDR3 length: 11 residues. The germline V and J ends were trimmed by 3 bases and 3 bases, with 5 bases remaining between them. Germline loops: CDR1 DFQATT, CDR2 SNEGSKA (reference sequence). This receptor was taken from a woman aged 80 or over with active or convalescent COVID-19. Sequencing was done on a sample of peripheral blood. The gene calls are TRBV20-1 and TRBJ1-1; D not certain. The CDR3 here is CSASIDTEAFF. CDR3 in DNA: TGCAGTGCTAGCATTGACACTGAAGCTTTCTTT.